This T cell receptor beta chain derives from a study of Tregs in tolerant kidney transplant recipients (dated by TCRdb to the late 2010s). About the investigation overall: The transplants used related donors with nonmyeloablative bone marrow transplantation, and mixed chimerism in the human trials was transient. The study applied TCRbeta sequencing to find donor-specific regulatory T cells before combined kidney and bone marrow transplantation and then followed those same cells after transplant.

For TCRbeta CDR3 sequencing, genomic DNA from the sorted cells was extracted using the QIAGEN DNeasy Blood and Tissue Kit. Through immunoSEQ, high-throughput TCRbeta CDR3 sequencing was done commercially, including PCR amplification with internal controls and bias correction. On the authors' methods: Unique productive TCRbeta sequences were defined by CDR3 nucleotide sequence where primers matched, and otherwise by CDR3 amino acid sequence together with Vbeta and Jbeta genes. To correct sorting error, sequences shared between sorted populations at a frequency ratio of 2:1 or less were removed; the rest were assigned to the higher population. Donor-reactive sequences were defined as at least 5-fold expanded in CFSE-low cells versus unstimulated cells, with frequency of at least 0.01% in CFSE-low cells. Repertoire divergence was quantified by Jensen-Shannon divergence calculated from the top 100 TCRbeta sequences ranked by frequency. For samples with multiple sequencing runs, sorting error was corrected in each run separately before the runs were combined. TCRdb re-hosts the immuneACCESS table, in-frame sequences only. Its copies lack some clones; in the studies checked, an unresolved V gene accounts for under half of them, and the cause for the rest is not known. V and J calls and clone size are as listed in that table; D and trimming were resolved from the DNA. Here the sample has around 63,000 clones; 80% to 90% occur a single time. 2.1% of the sample goes to the ten largest clones.

Paper-wide results and their limitations: Biological reproducibility was not examined directly, but technical replication error appeared to be minimal. For some patients the PCR primers changed over time, which made it impossible to compare the samples from those patients at the nucleotide level. The most biologically relevant and donor-specific TCRbeta repertoire appeared to be identified by expanding Tregs with activated donor B cells. In tolerant patients, the expansion of donor-specific Tregs was greater than global Treg expansion, suggesting that the expansion was antigen-driven rather than nonspecific. The study was limited by small patient numbers, and the findings need validation in larger populations and under other immunosuppression protocols.

For CDR1 and CDR2, the germline V gene (reference sequence) lists SGHKS and YYEKEE. The CDR3 spans 15 residues, from the cysteine through the phenylalanine. The only DNA kept is the CDR3, 45 bases in frame from the first base. V sheds 4 bases and J sheds 2 bases, leaving 14 bases between their ends. A word on this clone: The antigen it binds to is not known. No quality values exist for individual bases; no much larger clone is one base distant.

What this sample's time point label stands for: blood sample drawn before combined kidney and bone marrow transplant. Unstimulated Tregs (CD4+CD25+CD127-), CD4+ non-Tregs (CD4+CD25-), CD4 and CD8 cells were FACS-sorted from thawed PBMCs. Prior to Treg sorting, thawed PBMCs were rested overnight at 37 degrees C with around 200 IU/ml IL-2. A few combined kidney and bone marrow transplant recipients from the ITN036ST trial were included as patients, and samples were available only from these trial subjects. Healthy control blood was separated into PBMCs by Ficoll density gradient and cryopreserved, and patient PBMCs were collected both before and after transplant.

The sequencing used Tregs from blood, collected before the transplant. The chain is encoded by TRBV5-5 joined to TRBJ2-3; the D gene is perhaps TRBD1, from 6 matching bases. This sequence originates from a human donor who received a combined kidney and bone marrow transplant. In nucleotide form, the sequence is TGTGCCAGCAGCCCGCCCGGGACACACACAGATACGCAGTATTTT. It encodes CASSPPGTHTDTQYF.